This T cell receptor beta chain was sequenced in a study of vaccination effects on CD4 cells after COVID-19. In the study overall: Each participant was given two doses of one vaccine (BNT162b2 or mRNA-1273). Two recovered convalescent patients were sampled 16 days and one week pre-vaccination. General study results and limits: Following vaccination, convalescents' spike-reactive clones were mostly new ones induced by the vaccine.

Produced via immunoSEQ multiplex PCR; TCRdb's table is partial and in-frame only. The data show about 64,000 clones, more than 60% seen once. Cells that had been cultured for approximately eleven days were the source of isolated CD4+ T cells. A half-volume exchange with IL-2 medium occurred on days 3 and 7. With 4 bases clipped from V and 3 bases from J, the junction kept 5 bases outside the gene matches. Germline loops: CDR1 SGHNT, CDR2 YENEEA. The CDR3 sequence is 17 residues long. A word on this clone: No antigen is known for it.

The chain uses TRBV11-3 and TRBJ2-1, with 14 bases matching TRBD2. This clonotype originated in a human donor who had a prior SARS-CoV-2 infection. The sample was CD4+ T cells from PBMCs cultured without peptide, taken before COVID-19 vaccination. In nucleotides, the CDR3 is TGTGCCAGCAGCTCGACTAGCGGGAGGGGATTCTACAATGAGCAGTTCTTC. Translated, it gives CASSSTSGRGFYNEQFF.